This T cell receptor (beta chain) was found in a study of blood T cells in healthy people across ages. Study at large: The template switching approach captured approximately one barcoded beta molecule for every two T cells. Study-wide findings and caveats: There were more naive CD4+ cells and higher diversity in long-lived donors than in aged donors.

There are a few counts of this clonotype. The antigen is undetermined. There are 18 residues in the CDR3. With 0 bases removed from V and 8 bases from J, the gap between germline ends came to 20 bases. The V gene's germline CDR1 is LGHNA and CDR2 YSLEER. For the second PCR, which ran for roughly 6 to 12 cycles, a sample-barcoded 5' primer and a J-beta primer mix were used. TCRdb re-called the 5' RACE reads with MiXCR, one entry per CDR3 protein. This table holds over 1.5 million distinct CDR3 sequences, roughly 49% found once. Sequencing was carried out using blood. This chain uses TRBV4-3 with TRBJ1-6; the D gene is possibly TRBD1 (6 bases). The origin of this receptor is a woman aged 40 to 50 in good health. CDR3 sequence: CASSQDKQGVSLHSPLHF. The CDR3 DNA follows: TGCGCCAGCAGCCAAGATAAACAGGGAGTTAGCTTGCATTCACCCCTCCACTTT.